The 10 T cell receptor beta chains listed next were all sequenced from one sample in a study of blood T cell repertoires in COVID-19. Method: immunoSEQ multiplex PCR; TCRdb's copy keeps in-frame clones and lacks some. Of 200,000 to 250,000 clones in the sample, 70% to 90% are singletons; the top ten hold roughly 2.2%. Sequenced input: peripheral blood. These receptor sequences come from a woman aged 45-65 years with acute or convalescent COVID-19.

V and J are TRBV18 and TRBJ2-1, with D possibly matching TRBD2 (6 bases). Trimming shortened V by 0 bases and J by 8 bases, and 17 bases separated the two germline ends. Germline V lookup: CDR1 KGHSH, CDR2 LQKENI. The CDR3 contains 16 residues. CDR3 residues: CASSPPTTGSPHEQFF. The CDR3, as DNA: TGTGCCAGCTCACCACCAACCACCGGGAGCCCCCATGAGCAGTTCTTC.

A remark on this clone: Germline is not matched at one junction end, which may reflect a read error. The chain has TRBV19 and TRBJ1-5, with 8 bases lining up with TRBD1. The germline gives CDR1 LNHDA, CDR2 SQIVND (reference sequence). The CDR3 runs 15 residues. This chain's CDR3 is CASSIGQGFGQPQHF. In DNA, the CDR3 is TGTGCCAGTAGCATAGGACAGGGTTTTGGTCAGCCCCAGCATTTT.

This chain connects TRBV7-9 to TRBJ1-2; D not resolved. Germline V gives CDR1 SEHNR, CDR2 FQNEAQ (reference sequence). V dropped 2 bases and J dropped 6 bases, with 16 bases sitting between them. The CDR3 consists of 15 residues. CDR3 loop: CASSLSDGAFNGYTF. CDR3 coding DNA: TGTGCCAGCAGCTTATCCGACGGAGCGTTTAATGGCTACACCTTC.

V is TRBV7-9 and J is TRBJ1-1; the D is unclear. Deletions cut 3 bases from V and 6 bases from J, with 14 bases between. Germline assignment: CDR1 SEHNR and CDR2 FQNEAQ (reference sequence). CDR3 length: 14 residues. The CDR3 DNA sequence: TGTGCCAGCAGCTTTGGGCTCGACGTCGCTGAAGCTTTCTTT. Encoded protein: CASSFGLDVAEAFF. The whole variable domain, filled in from reference TRBV7-9 and TRBJ1-1, reads DTGVSQNPRHKITKRGQNVTFRCDPISEHNRLYWYRQTLGQGPEFLTYFQNEAQLEKSRLLSDRFSAERPKGSFSTLEIQRTEQGDSAMYLCASSFGLDVAEAFFGQGTRLTVV.

This clone was counted a few times. The CDR3 loop reads CASSLYAAYEQYF. The CDR3 bases are TGTGCCAGCAGCTTATACGCGGCCTACGAGCAGTACTTC. J is TRBJ2-7 and V is TRBV7-2; no reliable D call. The CDR3 extends over 13 amino acids. CDR1 SGHTA and CDR2 FQGNSA come from the germline V gene. Trimming removed 2 bases from V and 2 bases from J, with 7 bases in between.

CDR3 in amino acids: CASSPSGTGYTGGYTF. The DNA for the CDR3 is TGTGCCAGCTCACCGTCCGGGACAGGGTATACGGGAGGCTACACCTTC. The genes are TRBV18 and TRBJ1-2, with 9 bases fitting TRBD1. CDR3 size: 16 residues. J gave up 8 bases and V 3 bases, and 13 bases lay outside the gene matches. Per the germline V gene, CDR1 is KGHSH and CDR2 is LQKENI.

The V call is TRBV7-2, the J call TRBJ2-5; tentatively, D is TRBD2 (5 bases). This CDR3 region has 15 residues. Germline values: CDR1 SGHTA, CDR2 FQGNSA. V shed 3 bases and J shed 4 bases, with 15 bases lying between them. The CDR3: CASSFNPIEGETQYF. The CDR3 DNA follows: TGTGCCAGCAGCTTTAATCCCATTGAGGGAGAGACCCAGTACTTC.

The chain links TRBV10-3 to TRBJ1-1, with 8 bases fitting TRBD1. CDR1 is ENHRY, CDR2 SYGVKD, per germline. Trimming cost V 1 base and J 0 bases; bases outside gene matches: 10. This CDR3 has 18 amino acids. The CDR3 DNA reads as TGTGCCATCAGTGAGTTTCGGACAGGGATGGCGATGAACACTGAAGCTTTCTTT. This encodes CAISEFRTGMAMNTEAFF.

J is TRBJ1-1 and V is TRBV3-1 (or the pseudogene TRBV3-2); D ambiguous. V was pared by 7 bases and J by 1 base, with 7 bases between. Germline V gene sequence: CDR1 LGHDT, CDR2 YNNKEL (reference sequence). The CDR3 consists of 12 residues. This CDR3 is CASTSENTEAFF. For the CDR3, the DNA is TGTGCCAGCACCTCAGAGAACACTGAAGCTTTCTTT.

DNA for the CDR3: TGCGCCAGCAGCGGAGGACAGGGGGCGCGTATGAACACTGAAGCTTTCTTT. This encodes CASSGGQGARMNTEAFF. The rearrangement joins TRBV5-1 to TRBJ1-1, with 11 bases identical to TRBD1. The germline gives CDR1 SGHRS, CDR2 YFSETQ. This CDR3 has 17 residues. With 4 bases clipped from V and 0 bases from J, the junction kept 8 bases outside the gene matches.